These 10 T cell receptor beta chains were sequenced from one sample in a study of blood T cell repertoires in COVID-19. Only in-frame clones appear in the TCRdb table, and some are missing; sequencing was by immunoSEQ multiplex PCR. This table has 350,000 to 450,000 clones, roughly 90% appearing once. Sequenced input: peripheral blood. The receptor set was obtained from a woman aged 40 to 55 with COVID-19, enrolled during active disease.

Only a few counts were recorded for this clone. The rearrangement joins TRBV24-1 to TRBJ1-1; D is unresolved. V shed 1 base and J shed 4 bases, with 3 bases lying between them. CDR1 is KGHDR, CDR2 SFDVKD, per germline. This CDR3 has 12 amino acids. The CDR3 protein is CATSDFGTEAFF. CDR3 nucleotides: TGTGCCACCAGTGATTTCGGCACTGAAGCTTTCTTT.

This chain joins TRBV7-9 and TRBJ1-4; the match to TRBD1 covers 8 bases. This CDR3 has 13 residues. The J segment lost 7 bases and the V segment lost 5 bases, leaving 3 bases of the junction unmatched. From germline, CDR1 is SEHNR and CDR2 FQNEAQ (reference sequence). The CDR3 nucleotides read TGTGCCAGCAGCCCAGGGACAGGTGAAAAACTGTTTTTT. It translates to CASSPGTGEKLFF.

The rearrangement links TRBV19 to TRBJ2-7; TRBD2 is a possible D gene (5 bases). The CDR3 loop spans 12 amino acids. V shed 5 bases and J shed 4 bases, with 9 bases lying between them. Germline V gene lookup returns CDR1 LNHDA and CDR2 SQIVND (reference sequence). CDR3 loop: CASSSREYEQYF. CDR3 nucleotide sequence: TGTGCCAGTAGTTCGAGGGAGTACGAGCAGTACTTC.

This rearrangement joins TRBV10-3 to TRBJ1-6, with 8 bases matching TRBD1. Germline loops: CDR1 ENHRY, CDR2 SYGVKD. CDR3 length equals 13 residues. V lost 11 bases, J lost 4 bases, and 4 bases stayed unmatched. The DNA for the CDR3 is TGTGCCTCCAGGGGGCAATATAATTCACCCCTCCACTTT. Translating it yields CASRGQYNSPLHF.

The chain has TRBV30 and TRBJ1-4; possible D gene TRBD1, 5 bases. Germline V lookup: CDR1 GTSNPN, CDR2 SVGIG (reference sequence). With 0 bases removed from V and 10 bases from J, the gap between germline ends came to 9 bases. The CDR3 loop spans 12 amino acids. In DNA form, the CDR3 reads TGTGCCTGGAGTGTCAAAAGGGGAAAACTGTTTTTT. Its protein is CAWSVKRGKLFF.

The rearrangement uses TRBV23-1 and TRBJ1-3, with a possible D match to TRBD1 (5 bases). TRBV23-1 is designated an ORF whose function remains uncertain. The CDR3 has 15 residues. Trimming left V 3 bases short and J 4 bases short, with 13 bases between. The CDR3 here is CASSHPGGFGNTIYF. Written as DNA, the CDR3 is TGCGCCAGCAGTCACCCGGGGGGGTTCGGAAACACCATATATTTT.

This sequence joins TRBV27 and TRBJ2-3; TRBD2 aligns across 7 bases. The trim removed 3 bases at V and 0 bases at J, leaving 3 bases unmatched. This CDR3 has 15 residues. Germline values: CDR1 MNHEY, CDR2 SMNVEV (reference sequence). CDR3 in amino acids: CASSLGRESTDTQYF. CDR3 DNA sequence: TGTGCCAGCAGTTTGGGGCGGGAGAGCACAGATACGCAGTATTTT.

The V and J genes are TRBV29-1 and TRBJ2-5; 8 bases are a match to TRBD1. V dropped 7 bases and J dropped 1; count of bases not matched to a gene: 8. The CDR3 is made up of 14 amino acids. CDR1 and CDR2 (germline): SQVTM, ANQGSEA. CDR3 protein: CSARGRVGQETQYF. The CDR3 DNA reads as TGCAGCGCCAGGGGGCGGGTCGGCCAAGAGACCCAGTACTTC.

For the CDR3, the DNA is TGTGCCAGCAGCTTAGGACAGCCCCCTGGAAACACCATATATTTT. Translating it yields CASSLGQPPGNTIYF. The chain joins TRBV7-2 to TRBJ1-3; weak D call: TRBD1 (5 bases). CDR3 length equals 15 residues. CDR1 and CDR2 (germline): SGHTA, FQGNSA. The V end lost 1 base, the J end lost 2 bases, and 9 bases lay between the germline ends.

The CDR3 nucleotides are TGTGCCAGCAGCTCACAGGGGACAGGGGGCGCCTCTAACTATGGCTACACCTTC. It specifies CASSSQGTGGASNYGYTF. J is TRBJ1-2 and V is TRBV5-6, with 12 bases identical to TRBD1. Looked up from germline, CDR1 is SGHDT and CDR2 is YYEEEE. The CDR3 is 18 residues long. J was trimmed by 0 bases and V by 3 bases; bases with no gene match: 9.